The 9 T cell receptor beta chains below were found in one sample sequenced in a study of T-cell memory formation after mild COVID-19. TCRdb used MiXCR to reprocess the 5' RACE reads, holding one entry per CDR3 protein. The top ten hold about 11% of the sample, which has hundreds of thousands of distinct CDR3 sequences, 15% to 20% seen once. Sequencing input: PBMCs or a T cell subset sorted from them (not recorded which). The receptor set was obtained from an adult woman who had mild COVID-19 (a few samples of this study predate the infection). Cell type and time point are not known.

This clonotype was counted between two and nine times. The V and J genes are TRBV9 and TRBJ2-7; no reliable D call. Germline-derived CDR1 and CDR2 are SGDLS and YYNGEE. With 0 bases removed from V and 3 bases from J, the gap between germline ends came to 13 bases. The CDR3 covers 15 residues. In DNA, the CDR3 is TGTGCCAGCAGCGTAGGGGGTAGCCGGTACTACGAGCAGTACTTC. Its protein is CASSVGGSRYYEQYF.

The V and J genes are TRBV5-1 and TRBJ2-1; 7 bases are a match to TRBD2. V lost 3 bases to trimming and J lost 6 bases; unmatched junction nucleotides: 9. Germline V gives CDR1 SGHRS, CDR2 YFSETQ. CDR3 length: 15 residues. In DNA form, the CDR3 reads TGCGCCAGCAGCTCCATCCTGGGCGGGGGCAATGAGCAGTTCTTC. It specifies CASSSILGGGNEQFF.

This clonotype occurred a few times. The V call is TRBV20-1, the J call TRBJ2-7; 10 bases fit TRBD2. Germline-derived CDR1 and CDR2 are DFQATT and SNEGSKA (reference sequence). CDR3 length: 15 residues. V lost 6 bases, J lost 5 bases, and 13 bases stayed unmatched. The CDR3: CSARSGLAGGHEQYF. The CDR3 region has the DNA TGCAGTGCCCGGAGTGGGTTAGCGGGGGGTCACGAGCAGTACTTC.

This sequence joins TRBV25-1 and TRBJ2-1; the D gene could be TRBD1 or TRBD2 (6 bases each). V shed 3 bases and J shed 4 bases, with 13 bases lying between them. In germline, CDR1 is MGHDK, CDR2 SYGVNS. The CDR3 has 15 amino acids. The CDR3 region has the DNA TGTGCCAGCAGTGACGGGGGCGTCAGGTACAATGAGCAGTTCTTC. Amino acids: CASSDGGVRYNEQFF.

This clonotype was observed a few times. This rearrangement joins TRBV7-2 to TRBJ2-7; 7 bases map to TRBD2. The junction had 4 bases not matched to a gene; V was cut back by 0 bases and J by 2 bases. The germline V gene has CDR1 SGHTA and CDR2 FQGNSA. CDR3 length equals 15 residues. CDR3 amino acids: CASSLAVGTTYEQYF. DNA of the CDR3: TGTGCCAGCAGCTTAGCAGTAGGGACTACCTACGAGCAGTACTTC.

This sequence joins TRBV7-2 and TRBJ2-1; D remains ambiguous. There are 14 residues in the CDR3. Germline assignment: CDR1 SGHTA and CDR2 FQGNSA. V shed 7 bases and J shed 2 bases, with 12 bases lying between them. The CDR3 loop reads CASKVDPTYNEQFF. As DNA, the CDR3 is TGTGCCAGCAAGGTGGACCCGACCTACAATGAGCAGTTCTTC.

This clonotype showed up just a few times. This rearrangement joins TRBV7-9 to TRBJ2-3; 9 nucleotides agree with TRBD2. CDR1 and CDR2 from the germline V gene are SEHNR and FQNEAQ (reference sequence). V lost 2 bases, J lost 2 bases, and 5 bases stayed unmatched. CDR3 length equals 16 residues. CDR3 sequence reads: CASSLYSGGDTDTQYF. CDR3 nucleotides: TGTGCCAGCAGCTTATATAGCGGGGGCGACACAGATACGCAGTATTTT.

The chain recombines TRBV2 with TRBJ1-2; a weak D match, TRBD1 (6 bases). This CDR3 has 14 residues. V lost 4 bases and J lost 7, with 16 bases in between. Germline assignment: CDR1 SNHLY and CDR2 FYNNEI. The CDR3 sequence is CASSVRDNGTGYTF. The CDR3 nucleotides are TGTGCCAGCAGTGTTAGGGACAACGGCACTGGCTACACCTTC. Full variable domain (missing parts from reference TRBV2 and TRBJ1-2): EPEVTQTPSHQVTQMGQEVILRCVPISNHLYFYWYRQILGQKVEFLVSFYNNEISEKSEIFDDQFSVERPDGSNFTLKIRSTKLEDSAMYFCASSVRDNGTGYTFGSGTRLTVV.

The CDR3 loop is CSVGGGKSGSLTDTQYF. In DNA, the CDR3 is TGCAGCGTTGGAGGTGGGAAAAGCGGGAGTTTAACAGATACGCAGTATTTT. The genes are TRBV29-1 and TRBJ2-3; 8 bases match TRBD2. J lost 3 bases, V lost 4 bases, and 15 bases had no gene match. From germline, CDR1 is SQVTM and CDR2 ANQGSEA. CDR3 length equals 17 residues.